The rows below give T cell receptor beta chains drawn from one sample of a study of T cell responses to AZD1222 COVID-19 vaccine. Sequencing was performed with immunoSEQ multiplex PCR; in TCRdb, only in-frame clones are kept and a portion is missing. The sample has some 120,000 clones, roughly 89% seen once; the top ten hold approximately 28%. The sample consisted of peripheral blood, taken on day 0 of AZD1222 vaccination. All receptors derive from an adult in good health. CDR3s include the opening cysteine and the closing phenylalanine or tryptophan. Fields, in order: J gene, clone size, D gene, V gene, CDR3 protein, CDR3 DNA. A D gene is named only where the DNA matches it firmly. Expanded clones are given a class, and other clones once, few, many or no size at all.

j_gene: TRBJ1-5
abundance: once
d_gene: .
v_gene: TRBV28
CDR3aa: CASSLPTGGRQPQHF
CDR3nt: TGTGCCAGCAGTTTACCTACAGGAGGGCGACAGCCCCAGCATTTT

j_gene: TRBJ1-6
abundance: .
d_gene: TRBD1
v_gene: TRBV4-1
CDR3aa: CASTRDRDNSPLHF
CDR3nt: TGCGCCAGCACCCGGGACAGAGACAATTCACCCCTCCACTTT

j_gene: TRBJ1-6
abundance: .
d_gene: TRBD1
v_gene: TRBV3-1/TRBV3-2
CDR3aa: CASSPTGNNSPLHF
CDR3nt: TGTGCCAGCAGCCCGACAGGGAATAATTCACCCCTCCACTTT

j_gene: TRBJ1-1
abundance: .
d_gene: .
v_gene: TRBV19
CDR3aa: CASISGTWNTEAFF
CDR3nt: TGTGCCAGTATCTCCGGGACATGGAACACTGAAGCTTTCTTT

j_gene: TRBJ1-1
abundance: few
d_gene: TRBD1
v_gene: TRBV18
CDR3aa: CASSPTGLNTEAFF
CDR3nt: TGTGCCAGCTCCCCGACAGGGCTAAACACTGAAGCTTTCTTT

j_gene: TRBJ2-3
abundance: .
d_gene: TRBD2
v_gene: TRBV25-1
CDR3aa: CASRGGTSTDTQYF
CDR3nt: TGTGCCAGCAGGGGAGGGACCAGCACAGATACGCAGTATTTT

j_gene: TRBJ1-1
abundance: .
d_gene: .
v_gene: TRBV18
CDR3aa: CASSPMRGGTEAFF
CDR3nt: TGTGCCAGCTCACCAATGCGGGGGGGGACTGAAGCTTTCTTT

j_gene: TRBJ2-7
abundance: .
d_gene: .
v_gene: TRBV7-2
CDR3aa: CATGPGGYEQYF
CDR3nt: TGTGCCACCGGCCCCGGCGGCTACGAGCAGTACTTC

j_gene: TRBJ1-2
abundance: few
d_gene: .
v_gene: TRBV2
CDR3aa: CASSERQFYGYTF
CDR3nt: TGTGCCAGCAGTGAACGGCAGTTCTATGGCTACACCTTC

j_gene: TRBJ1-1
abundance: .
d_gene: .
v_gene: TRBV27
CDR3aa: CASTQGSGTEAFF
CDR3nt: TGTGCCAGCACCCAGGGAAGTGGAACTGAAGCTTTCTTT

j_gene: TRBJ1-5
abundance: .
d_gene: .
v_gene: TRBV1
CDR3aa: CTSSQPRGGEKNQPQHF
CDR3nt: TGCACCAGCAGCCAACCCCGAGGGGGTGAGAAGAATCAGCCCCAGCATTTT

j_gene: TRBJ2-7
abundance: .
d_gene: TRBD2
v_gene: TRBV3-1/TRBV3-2
CDR3aa: CASSHPGTSGRFYEQYF
CDR3nt: TGTGCCAGCAGCCACCCTGGGACTAGCGGCCGGTTTTACGAGCAGTACTTC

j_gene: TRBJ2-7
abundance: few
d_gene: .
v_gene: TRBV5-5
CDR3aa: CASSPGWGISYEQYF
CDR3nt: TGTGCCAGCAGCCCCGGGTGGGGGATTTCCTACGAGCAGTACTTC

j_gene: TRBJ1-2
abundance: many
d_gene: TRBD1
v_gene: TRBV14
CDR3aa: CASSQAEGALGYTF
CDR3nt: TGTGCCAGCAGCCAAGCTGAGGGGGCGCTTGGCTACACCTTC

j_gene: TRBJ1-5
abundance: .
d_gene: .
v_gene: TRBV11-1
CDR3aa: CASSLDSAQPQHF
CDR3nt: TGTGCCAGCAGCTTAGACAGTGCTCAGCCCCAGCATTTT

j_gene: TRBJ1-5
abundance: .
d_gene: .
v_gene: TRBV29-1
CDR3aa: CSARQSDNQPQHF
CDR3nt: TGCAGCGCGCGACAAAGCGATAATCAGCCCCAGCATTTT

j_gene: TRBJ1-2
abundance: .
d_gene: TRBD1
v_gene: TRBV6-5
CDR3aa: CASSKDRNYGYTF
CDR3nt: TGTGCCAGCAGTAAGGACAGGAACTATGGCTACACCTTC

j_gene: TRBJ1-4
abundance: .
d_gene: TRBD1
v_gene: TRBV9
CDR3aa: CASSVEGQGYEKLFF
CDR3nt: TGTGCCAGCAGCGTAGAGGGACAGGGATATGAAAAACTGTTTTTT

j_gene: TRBJ2-5
abundance: .
d_gene: TRBD2
v_gene: TRBV7-2
CDR3aa: CASSLGSGGNGETQYF
CDR3nt: TGTGCCAGCAGCTTAGGGAGCGGGGGAAACGGAGAGACCCAGTACTTC

j_gene: TRBJ2-7
abundance: .
d_gene: TRBD2
v_gene: TRBV6-2/TRBV6-3
CDR3aa: CASSPPRRLADSYEQYF
CDR3nt: TGTGCCAGCAGCCCCCCCCGCCGACTAGCGGATTCCTACGAGCAGTACTTC

j_gene: TRBJ2-7
abundance: once
d_gene: TRBD1
v_gene: TRBV18
CDR3aa: CASSPVGTDLYEQYF
CDR3nt: TGTGCCAGCTCGCCCGTCGGGACAGACCTCTACGAGCAGTACTTC

j_gene: TRBJ1-4
abundance: .
d_gene: .
v_gene: TRBV19
CDR3aa: CASSIVSERGDNEKLFF
CDR3nt: TGTGCCAGTAGTATAGTATCCGAGAGAGGGGATAATGAAAAACTGTTTTTT

j_gene: TRBJ2-2
abundance: .
d_gene: .
v_gene: TRBV3-1/TRBV3-2
CDR3aa: CASSQRGSSTGELFF
CDR3nt: TGTGCCAGCAGCCAACGGGGGAGCTCCACCGGGGAGCTGTTTTTT

j_gene: TRBJ1-1
abundance: .
d_gene: TRBD1
v_gene: TRBV12-3/TRBV12-4
CDR3aa: CASSYQGGTEAFF
CDR3nt: TGTGCCAGCAGTTACCAGGGGGGGACTGAAGCTTTCTTT

j_gene: TRBJ2-2
abundance: .
d_gene: TRBD1
v_gene: TRBV5-8
CDR3aa: CASSAGTGNTGELFF
CDR3nt: TGTGCCAGCAGCGCCGGGACAGGGAACACCGGGGAGCTGTTTTTT

j_gene: TRBJ1-1
abundance: .
d_gene: .
v_gene: TRBV30
CDR3aa: CAWSLQGETEAFF
CDR3nt: TGTGCCTGGAGTCTGCAGGGAGAAACTGAAGCTTTCTTT

j_gene: TRBJ1-5
abundance: .
d_gene: TRBD1
v_gene: TRBV7-9
CDR3aa: CASSLGPGQATQPQHF
CDR3nt: TGTGCCAGCAGCTTAGGCCCTGGACAGGCTACTCAGCCCCAGCATTTT

j_gene: TRBJ1-2
abundance: .
d_gene: .
v_gene: TRBV7-9
CDR3aa: CASSLSDFGYTF
CDR3nt: TGTGCCAGCAGCTTATCCGATTTTGGCTACACCTTC

j_gene: TRBJ2-3
abundance: .
d_gene: TRBD1
v_gene: TRBV5-4
CDR3aa: CASSRGQGNADTQYF
CDR3nt: TGTGCCAGCAGCAGGGGACAGGGAAACGCAGATACGCAGTATTTT

j_gene: TRBJ2-1
abundance: once
d_gene: .
v_gene: TRBV19
CDR3aa: CASSGQINERQFF
CDR3nt: TGTGCCAGTAGTGGACAGATCAATGAGCGGCAGTTCTTC

j_gene: TRBJ1-2
abundance: .
d_gene: .
v_gene: TRBV3-1/TRBV3-2
CDR3aa: CASSPKSGGYGYTF
CDR3nt: TGTGCCAGCAGCCCCAAGTCGGGGGGCTATGGCTACACCTTC

j_gene: TRBJ1-1
abundance: .
d_gene: .
v_gene: TRBV6-2/TRBV6-3
CDR3aa: CASSWGGRNTEAFF
CDR3nt: TGTGCCAGCAGTTGGGGGGGAAGGAACACTGAAGCTTTCTTT

j_gene: TRBJ2-7
abundance: once
d_gene: TRBD1
v_gene: TRBV6-2/TRBV6-3
CDR3aa: CASSYSQTGGFYEQYF
CDR3nt: TGTGCCAGCAGTTATAGTCAGACAGGGGGCTTCTACGAGCAGTACTTC

j_gene: TRBJ2-3
abundance: .
d_gene: .
v_gene: TRBV11-2
CDR3aa: CASSLTDTQYF
CDR3nt: TGTGCCAGCAGCCTCACAGATACGCAGTATTTT

j_gene: TRBJ1-2
abundance: .
d_gene: .
v_gene: TRBV29-1
CDR3aa: CSAWDTGPSYTF
CDR3nt: TGCAGCGCCTGGGATACAGGGCCAAGCTACACCTTC

j_gene: TRBJ2-3
abundance: .
d_gene: .
v_gene: TRBV5-1
CDR3aa: CASSLGSIQDTQYF
CDR3nt: TGCGCCAGCAGCTTGGGGTCTATCCAAGATACGCAGTATTTT

j_gene: TRBJ2-5
abundance: .
d_gene: .
v_gene: TRBV5-1
CDR3aa: CASSLEISGSQTWETQYF
CDR3nt: TGCGCCAGCAGCTTGGAGATCTCGGGCAGTCAGACGTGGGAGACCCAGTACTTC

j_gene: TRBJ2-2
abundance: .
d_gene: .
v_gene: TRBV6-1
CDR3aa: CASSDRDTGELLF
CDR3nt: TGTGCCAGCAGTGACAGGGACACCGGGGAGCTGCTTTTT

j_gene: TRBJ1-4
abundance: few
d_gene: TRBD1
v_gene: TRBV4-2
CDR3aa: CASSPRTGVEKLFF
CDR3nt: TGTGCCAGCAGCCCACGGACAGGGGTCGAAAAACTGTTTTTT

j_gene: TRBJ1-1
abundance: .
d_gene: .
v_gene: TRBV5-1
CDR3aa: CASSSKTVRPDTEAFF
CDR3nt: TGCGCCAGCAGCTCTAAGACAGTCCGCCCAGACACTGAAGCTTTCTTT

j_gene: TRBJ1-5
abundance: .
d_gene: .
v_gene: TRBV15
CDR3aa: CATSRGNQPQHF
CDR3nt: TGTGCCACCAGCAGAGGTAATCAGCCCCAGCATTTT

j_gene: TRBJ1-5
abundance: once
d_gene: .
v_gene: TRBV4-2
CDR3aa: CASSQVSGINQPQHF
CDR3nt: TGTGCCAGCAGCCAAGTGTCCGGGATCAATCAGCCCCAGCATTTT

j_gene: TRBJ1-1
abundance: .
d_gene: .
v_gene: TRBV7-2
CDR3aa: CASSRTVNTEAFF
CDR3nt: TGTGCCAGCAGCCGGACAGTTAACACTGAAGCTTTCTTT

j_gene: TRBJ2-7
abundance: .
d_gene: .
v_gene: TRBV5-1
CDR3aa: CASSLDITSYEQYF
CDR3nt: TGCGCCAGCAGCTTGGACATTACCTCCTACGAGCAGTACTTC